This TCR beta chain was found in a study of shared clonotypes between healthy human individuals (dated by TCRdb to 2018 to 2020). The study in broad terms: A few men and a couple of women, aged 18 to 49 years, made up the cohort. For each donor, three plates each were used for CD4 naive and CD4 memory, two plates were used for CD8 naive, and one plate was used for CD8 memory. To estimate repertoire size and how much clonotypes are shared between individuals, the study performed deep sequencing of blood TCR repertoires from about 5 healthy adults. To increase sequencing depth and limit assay-specific biases, different laboratories used diverse techniques to prepare libraries and sequence TCR repertoires. Per donor, leukapheresis produced somewhere between about 0.85 and 10 billion PBMCs.

Using the deep immunoSEQ assay, TCR CDR3 regions were amplified from genomic DNA by multiplex PCR. For each cell subset, the extracted genomic DNA was distributed evenly across all wells of several immunoSEQ 96-well plates, and each plate served as one replicate. For sorted subsets, each replicate PCR was loaded with around 200 ng genomic DNA, equivalent to 32,000 or so T cell genomes. The purified libraries were quantified using a Qubit 3.0 fluorometer, sized with a Bioanalyzer 2100, and then quantified again using the KAPA Library Quantification kit. Every immunoSEQ 96-well plate was sequenced on a dedicated single-read 150-cycle Illumina NextSeq 550 flow cell. Under the source paper's analysis protocol: The immunoSEQ output contained only junctional sequences without quality scores, so filtering could not match that applied to full-length reads. To assign V/J genes and CDR3, sequences were annotated using PyIR, a Python wrapper for IgBLAST v1.9, with IMGT germline references. Any read was removed if the V/J assignment was weak (E-value above 1e-6), the CDR3 was missing, or the read contained stop codons, out-of-frame junctions, or ambiguous translated residues. V3J clonotypes were defined as sequences sharing an identical inferred V gene, J gene, and CDR3 amino acid sequence. To compute the percentage overlap between repertoires, the number of shared unique clonotypes was divided by the size of the smaller repertoire. RTK rarefaction, the Chao1 estimator, and Recon v2.1 estimates of unobserved clonotypes were used to assess repertoire richness. Generation probabilities were computed with OLGA for all TCRbeta clonotypes obtained by the gDNA method from a handful of donors. Drawn from immuneACCESS, this table holds only the in-frame rearrangements with V and J called that TCRdb kept. Clones are partly lost; checked studies trace under half to an unresolved V gene and leave the rest unexplained. V and J calls and clone size are those listed in that table; D and trimming were worked out from the DNA. Present in this sample are around 700,000 clones, 92% of which were seen just once. About a quarter of the sample comes from the top ten.

The germline V gene yields SNHLY for CDR1 and FYNNEI for CDR2. The V and J ends are trimmed by 11 bases and 0 bases, leaving 10 bases between them. The CDR3 numbers 13 residues from cysteine through phenylalanine. Only CDR3 DNA is held: 39 bases, read in frame from base 1. For the CD8 naive samples, CD45RO-negative cells were positively selected for CCR7, yielding a CD45RA+CCR7+ population from which TemRA cells were excluded. Healthy HIV-negative adults with no recently reported acute infections or vaccinations were included as donors. Every donor was a Caucasian adult living in Nashville, Tennessee, USA. After blood collection by leukapheresis, PBMCs were isolated using Ficoll-Histopaque density gradient centrifugation and then cryopreserved in the vapor phase of liquid nitrogen. Analytical flow cytometry was used to check the purity and quantity of each magnetically sorted T cell population. Genomic DNA was isolated from each sorted fraction and quantified by UV absorbance on a Nanodrop 2000c.

On the study overall, not on this receptor specifically: The genetic and exposure-history diversity represented was limited by the small number of donors. Sharing across four donors was observed for 5% to 6.5% of naive CD4, 3% to 4% of naive CD8, 2% to 2.5% of memory CD4, and over 0.3% of memory CD8 clonotypes. Naive subsets generally had larger estimated clonotype richness than memory subsets. Rarefaction of sorted-subset datasets indicated incomplete sequencing despite the large sequencing depth. Sampling was limited to blood, and TCR repertoires in tissue likely differ from TCR repertoires in blood. Based on pairwise subsampling, the degree of clonotype sharing among donors was expected to be affected by sequencing depth. Higher generation probabilities were observed for clonotypes shared by all four sorted-subset donors than for non-shared clonotypes.

This clone was seen once. Its antigen remains unidentified. Base qualities are not at hand, and no much larger clone is one base apart. The TCR comes from a man between 25 and 39 years old in good health. The sequenced material came from naive CD8+ T cells sorted from blood. Interpreted using the paper, the cell subset or site label stands for: CD45RA+CCR7+. The rearrangement joined TRBV2 to TRBJ1-4, with the D gene not confidently named. The DNA is as follows: TGTGCCGCCCAATATGCAACTAATGAAAAACTGTTTTTT. It specifies CAAQYATNEKLFF. Extended through the reference TRBV2 and TRBJ1-4 proteins, this CDR3 yields the full variable domain: EPEVTQTPSHQVTQMGQEVILRCVPISNHLYFYWYRQILGQKVEFLVSFYNNEISEKSEIFDDQFSVERPDGSNFTLKIRSTKLEDSAMYFCAAQYATNEKLFFGSGTQLSVL.